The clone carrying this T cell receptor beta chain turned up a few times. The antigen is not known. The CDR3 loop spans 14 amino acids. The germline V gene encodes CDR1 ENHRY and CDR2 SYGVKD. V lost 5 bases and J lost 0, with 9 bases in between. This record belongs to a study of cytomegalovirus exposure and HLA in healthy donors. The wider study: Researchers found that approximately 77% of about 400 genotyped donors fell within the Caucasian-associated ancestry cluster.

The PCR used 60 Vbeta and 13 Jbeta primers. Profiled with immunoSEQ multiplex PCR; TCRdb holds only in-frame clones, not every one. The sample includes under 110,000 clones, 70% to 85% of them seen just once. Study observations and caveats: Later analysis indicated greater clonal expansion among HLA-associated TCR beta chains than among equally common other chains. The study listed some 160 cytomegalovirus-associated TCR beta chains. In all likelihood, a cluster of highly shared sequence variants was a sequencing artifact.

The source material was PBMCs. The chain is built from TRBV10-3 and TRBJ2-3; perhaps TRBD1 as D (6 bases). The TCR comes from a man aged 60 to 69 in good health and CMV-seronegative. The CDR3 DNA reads TGTGCCATCAGTCGACAGGAAAGCACAGATACGCAGTATTTT. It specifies CAISRQESTDTQYF.